The clone carrying this T cell receptor beta chain appeared many times. What it recognizes is unknown. This entry comes from a study of blood T cells in healthy people across ages. Study observations and caveats: Compared with aged donors, long-lived donors showed fewer expanded clones, suggesting selection. No one knew whether donors had CMV, which possibly confounded expanded clonotype changes.

The CDR3 has 14 amino acids. Per the germline V gene, CDR1 is LGHDT and CDR2 is YNNKEL (reference sequence). With 3 bases clipped from V and 6 bases from J, the junction kept 7 bases outside the gene matches. Together with a sample-barcoded 5' primer, a J-beta primer mix was included in a second PCR lasting roughly 7 to 11 cycles. MiXCR, run by TCRdb on the 5' RACE reads, gives a single entry per CDR3 protein. The sample lists under 850,000 distinct CDR3 sequences, 35% to 40% occurring once. This TCR was recovered from a man younger than 35 in good health. The J gene is TRBJ2-7, the V gene TRBV3-1; 8 bases line up with TRBD2. The sample was blood. CDR3 sequence (DNA): TGTGCCAGCAGCCAGGCCCCGGGGGGGACCGAGCAGTACTTC. Translation gives CASSQAPGGTEQYF.